The sequence of this T cell receptor (beta chain) was determined in a study of blood T cell repertoires in COVID-19. Assay used: immunoSEQ multiplex PCR; TCRdb lists only in-frame clones, some missing. This table holds around 100,000 clones, 70% to 80% found once. The CDR3 has 18 residues. Germline V gives CDR1 MGHRA, CDR2 YSYEKL. The trim removed 1 base at V and 4 bases at J, leaving 14 bases unmatched. Source material: peripheral blood. This chain uses TRBV4-1 with TRBJ2-3; 7 nucleotides line up with TRBD2. The TCR comes from a man in his 60s with active or convalescent COVID-19. This CDR3 is CASSQVLSRLREPDTQYF. CDR3 nucleotide sequence: TGCGCCAGCAGCCAAGTTCTAAGTAGGTTGCGGGAGCCAGATACGCAGTATTTT.